This note documents a single TCR beta chain sequence. Original analysis: For nucleated cells, counts were estimated from reference gene primer amplification. Method: immunoSEQ multiplex PCR; TCRdb's copy keeps in-frame clones and lacks some. V, J and clone size are those of that table, while D and trimming were read from the DNA. Of about 130,000 clones in the sample, approximately 89% were seen once. The CDR3 is 16 residues long. The ends were cut back, 3 bases at V and 1 base at J, with 15 bases in the middle. Per germline, CDR1 LNHDA and CDR2 SQIVND (reference sequence). The data derive from a study of blood T cell repertoires in COVID-19. The overall study: Acute and convalescent COVID-19 specimens originated in the United States, Italy and Spain. PBMCs, B-cell-depleted T cells, or T cells were the source of the cDNA or gDNA that made up the material.

The sequence came from a human donor in a cohort sampled during active COVID-19. The chain is built from TRBV19 and TRBJ1-1; weak D call: TRBD1 (5 bases). The sample was peripheral blood. CDR3 DNA sequence: TGTGCCAGTAGTATTTGGCGGGGGACGAGGAACACTGAAGCTTTCTTT. Protein sequence: CASSIWRGTRNTEAFF. The complete variable domain, with remaining parts taken from reference TRBV19 and TRBJ1-1, reads DGGITQSPKYLFRKEGQNVTLSCEQNLNHDAMYWYRQDPGQGLRLIYYSQIVNDFQKGDIAEGYSVSREKKESFPLTVTSAQKNPTAFYLCASSIWRGTRNTEAFFGQGTRLTVV.